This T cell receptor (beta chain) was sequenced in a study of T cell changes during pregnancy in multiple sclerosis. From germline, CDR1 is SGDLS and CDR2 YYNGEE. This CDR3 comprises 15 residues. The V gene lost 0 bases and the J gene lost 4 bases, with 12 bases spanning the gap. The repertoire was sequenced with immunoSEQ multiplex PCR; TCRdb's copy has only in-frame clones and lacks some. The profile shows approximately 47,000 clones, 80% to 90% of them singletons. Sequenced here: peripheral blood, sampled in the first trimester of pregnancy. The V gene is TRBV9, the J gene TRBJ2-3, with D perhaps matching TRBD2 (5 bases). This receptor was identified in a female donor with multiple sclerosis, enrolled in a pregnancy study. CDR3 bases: TGTGCCAGCAGCGTAGGAGAGGGTTGGGCAGATACGCAGTATTTT. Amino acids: CASSVGEGWADTQYF.